These 7 T cell receptor beta chains share one sample of origin, sequenced in a study of spatial heterogeneity in lung cancer. TCRdb reprocessed the 5' RACE reads via MiXCR and lists one record per CDR3 protein. The sample has more than 50,000 distinct CDR3 sequences; about 7% are singletons. Indicated time point: sample taken at primary tumor resection. Unsorted tumor, nontumor lung tissue or cryopreserved PBMC supplied the whole RNA. The sequences come from PBMCs, collected at surgery. The source of these receptors is a female donor with early-stage non-small cell lung cancer.

This clonotype has ten or more counts. The chain couples TRBV28 to TRBJ2-5; TRBD1 matches 8 bases. The CDR3 sequence is 15 residues long. Germline values: CDR1 MDHEN, CDR2 SYDVKM. Trimming cost V 5 bases and J 2 bases; bases outside gene matches: 7. CDR3 coding DNA: TGTGCCAGCAGTCTCCCGGGACAGGTACAAGAGACCCAGTACTTC. This encodes CASSLPGQVQETQYF.

The chain employs TRBV6-6 and TRBJ1-4, with D perhaps TRBD1 (5 bases). The germline V gene has CDR1 MNHNY and CDR2 SVGAGI (reference sequence). Trimming removed 5 bases from V and 8 bases from J, with 15 bases in between. The CDR3 loop spans 14 amino acids. CDR3 bases: TGTGCCAGCAGTGACCGGGACCTAGGGGAAAAACTGTTTTTT. Translating it yields CASSDRDLGEKLFF.

This clonotype was counted many times. The chain uses TRBV20-1 and TRBJ2-7; D uncertain. This CDR3 comprises 15 residues. Germline V lookup: CDR1 DFQATT, CDR2 SNEGSKA (reference sequence). V was shortened by 6 bases and J by 0 bases, with 18 bases between the two germline ends. In DNA form, the CDR3 reads TGCAGTGCGCGAGGTTTCCCCATAAGCTCCTACGAGCAGTACTTC. It is translated as CSARGFPISSYEQYF.

This chain links TRBV29-1 with TRBJ1-4; D perhaps matches TRBD1 (6 bases). CDR1 is SQVTM, CDR2 ANQGSEA, per germline. The CDR3 sequence is 12 residues long. V lost 7 bases to trimming and J lost 8 bases, with 14 bases between them. The CDR3 nucleotides are TGCAGCGCTGGGGACATTTACGAAAAACTGTTTTTT. It specifies CSAGDIYEKLFF. Combining the CDR3 with reference TRBV29-1 and TRBJ1-4 gives the whole variable domain SAVISQKPSRDICQRGTSLTIQCQVDSQVTMMFWYRQQPGQSLTLIATANQGSEATYESGFVIDKFPISRPNLTFSTLTVSNMSPEDSSIYLCSAGDIYEKLFFGSGTQLSVL.

This clonotype came up a few times. The chain links TRBV27 to TRBJ2-5; D tentatively fits TRBD1 or TRBD2 (5 bases each). V was trimmed by 5 bases and J by 5 bases, leaving 15 bases between them. CDR3 length equals 14 residues. Germline CDR1 MNHEY, CDR2 SMNVEV (reference sequence). The DNA of the CDR3 is TGTGCCAGCAGTCCTGTTAGGGGCGGGGAGACCCAGTACTTC. Protein product: CASSPVRGGETQYF.

This clonotype was detected only a few times. J is TRBJ2-2 and V is TRBV5-1, with D perhaps matching TRBD1 (5 bases). CDR3 length: 17 residues. Trimming left V 7 bases short and J 2 bases short, with 21 bases between. In germline, CDR1 is SGHRS, CDR2 YFSETQ. The DNA of the CDR3 is TGCGCCAGCCGATTCGGCTTCAGGGTCCAAAACACCGGGGAGCTGTTTTTT. Translating it yields CASRFGFRVQNTGELFF.

The V call is TRBV5-1, the J call TRBJ2-7; D is perhaps TRBD1 (5 bases). There are 15 residues in the CDR3. Germline V gene lookup returns CDR1 SGHRS and CDR2 YFSETQ. V gave up 1 base and J gave up 4 bases, with 15 bases separating them. The CDR3 region has the DNA TGCGCCAGCAGCTTGTCCCGACAGACGACTTACGAGCAGTACTTC. Amino acid sequence: CASSLSRQTTYEQYF.